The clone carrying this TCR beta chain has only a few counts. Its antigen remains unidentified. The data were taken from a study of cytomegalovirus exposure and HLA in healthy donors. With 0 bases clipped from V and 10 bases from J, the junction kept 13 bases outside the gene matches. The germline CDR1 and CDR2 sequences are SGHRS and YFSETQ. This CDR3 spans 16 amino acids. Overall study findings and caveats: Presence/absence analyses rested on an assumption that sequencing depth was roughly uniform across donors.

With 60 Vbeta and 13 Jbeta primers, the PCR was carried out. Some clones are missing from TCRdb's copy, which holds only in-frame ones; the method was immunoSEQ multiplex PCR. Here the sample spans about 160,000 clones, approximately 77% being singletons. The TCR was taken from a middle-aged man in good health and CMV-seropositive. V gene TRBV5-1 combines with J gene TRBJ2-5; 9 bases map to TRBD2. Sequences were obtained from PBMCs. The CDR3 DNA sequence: TGCGCCAGCAGCTTGGGTCAGGGACTAGCAGGGCTAGTCCAGTACTTC. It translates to CASSLGQGLAGLVQYF.